This T cell receptor beta chain was captured by sequencing in a study of identical twins. Study-wide points: The abundant beta clonotypes from cord blood had fewer insertions, and memory repertoires had none of this.

Germline V gives CDR1 SEHNR, CDR2 FQNEAQ (reference sequence). V dropped 5 bases and J dropped 2 bases, with 13 bases sitting between them. This CDR3 region has 14 residues. TCRdb independently ran MiXCR on the 5' RACE reads; one entry per CDR3 protein. The sample carries about 250,000 distinct CDR3 sequences, about 8.5% recorded once. This clonotype has a count of ten or more. The antigen is unknown. The same specimen was also included in a second study, on yellow fever vaccine responses in identical twins.

The sequence was collected from a woman aged 18-29 years in good health. Sequenced sample: CD8+ T cells sorted from blood. The rearrangement joins TRBV7-9 to TRBJ2-7; tentatively, D is TRBD2 (6 bases). CDR3 coding DNA: TGTGCCAGCAGCCGGACGGGAGAGCCCTACGAGCAGTACTTC. Amino acid sequence: CASSRTGEPYEQYF.